The entry below gives a single T cell receptor (beta chain) sequence along with its context. The data belong to a study of blood T cells in healthy people across ages. Alongside a J-beta primer mix, a sample-barcoded 5' primer served in a second PCR lasting roughly 7 to 11 cycles. TCRdb fed the 5' RACE reads into MiXCR, producing one record per CDR3 protein. Of about a million distinct CDR3 sequences detected, about 48% appear once; the ten largest clones hold around 15%. The CDR3 extends over 13 amino acids. CDR1 is DFQATT and CDR2 is SNEGSKA in the germline V gene (reference sequence). What was sequenced was blood. The receptor was isolated from a man between 25 and 39 years old in good health. The genes are TRBV20-1 and TRBJ2-7; D remains unclear. DNA of the CDR3: TGCAGGACCTTGACACCTAGCTCCTACGAGCAGTACTTC. This sequence encodes CRTLTPSSYEQYF.